Below are 32 T cell receptor beta chains sequenced from a single sample in a study of identifying expanded T cells in peripheral blood. Libraries were prepared by immunoSEQ multiplex PCR; TCRdb keeps only in-frame clonotypes and omits some of them. The sample contains 100,000 or so clones, approximately 89% of which appear only once. The material sequenced was blood. These receptors all come from a person between 18 and 75 years old in good health.

This sequence joins TRBV7-3 and TRBJ2-3, with TRBD1 matching 10 bases. V dropped 5 bases and J dropped 2; count of bases not matched to a gene: 4. The CDR3 covers 15 residues. Germline V gives CDR1 SGHTA, CDR2 FQGTGA. The CDR3 DNA is TGTGCCAGCAGCCCGGGGACAGGGGCCACAGATACGCAGTATTTT. Protein: CASSPGTGATDTQYF.

V gene TRBV6-5 combines with J gene TRBJ1-1, with D hard to call. Germline V gives CDR1 MNHEY, CDR2 SVGAGI. Between the trimmed V and J ends, which lost 0 bases and 3 bases, there was a span of 8 bases. This CDR3 is built from 14 residues. The CDR3 reads CASSYSLRDTEAFF. The CDR3 coding sequence is TGTGCCAGCAGTTACTCTTTAAGGGACACTGAAGCTTTCTTT.

The gene calls are TRBV5-1 and TRBJ2-2; 8 positions agree with TRBD2. The CDR3 runs to 15 residues. Unmatched junction bases numbered 6, after V lost 4 bases and J lost 4 bases. Germline V gene lookup returns CDR1 SGHRS and CDR2 YFSETQ. The CDR3 sequence: CASSPRGGATGELFF. CDR3 nucleotides: TGCGCCAGCAGCCCCCGGGGGGGGGCCACCGGGGAGCTGTTTTTT.

This clone was seen only a few times. CDR3 protein: CATSRGGEGLNQPQHF. The CDR3 bases are TGTGCCACCAGCAGAGGGGGAGAGGGACTAAATCAGCCCCAGCATTTT. The V gene is TRBV15, the J gene TRBJ1-5; D may be TRBD1 (5 bases). The CDR3 is made up of 16 amino acids. Trimming took off 1 base at V and 4 bases at J, with 14 bases between the two ends. Germline-derived CDR1 and CDR2 are LNHNV and YYDKDF (reference sequence).

J is TRBJ2-5 and V is TRBV5-4, with D possibly being TRBD2 (5 bases). Trimming cost V 1 base and J 0 bases, with 7 bases left between them. Germline CDR1 SGHNT, CDR2 YYREEE (reference sequence). There are 14 residues in the CDR3. As DNA, the CDR3 is TGTGCCAGCAGCTTGTGGGAGTACCAAGAGACCCAGTACTTC. Encoded protein: CASSLWEYQETQYF.

This clone was seen more than once but under ten times. The rearrangement links TRBV4-1 to TRBJ2-7; 7 bases align to TRBD1. Unmatched junction bases numbered 3, after V lost 2 bases and J lost 2 bases. Germline lookup yields CDR1 MGHRA and CDR2 YSYEKL. The CDR3 loop spans 14 amino acids. Here the CDR3 DNA reads TGCGCCAGCAGCCAATACGACAGGGCCTACGAGCAGTACTTC. This gives the protein CASSQYDRAYEQYF.

The chain combines TRBV4-1 with TRBJ2-2; D unclear. Trimming pared 0 bases from V and 6 bases from J, leaving 17 bases between. The CDR3 runs to 17 residues. Germline-derived CDR1 and CDR2 are MGHRA and YSYEKL. This chain's CDR3 is CASSQDRRRPSAGELFF. The CDR3 DNA follows: TGCGCCAGCAGCCAAGATCGGAGACGGCCGAGCGCCGGGGAGCTGTTTTTT.

The chain uses TRBV9 and TRBJ2-1; 9 bases align to TRBD2. Trimming at V came to 2 bases and at J to 10 bases, leaving 13 bases not matched to a gene. The CDR3 totals 16 residues. Germline V CDR1 and CDR2: SGDLS, YYNGEE. The CDR3 region has the DNA TGTGCCAGCAGCGTTTTAGCGGGGGAAAGCACAGGCGAGCAGTTCTTC. Translated: CASSVLAGESTGEQFF.

The chain recombines TRBV2 with TRBJ1-2, with unresolved D. V dropped 7 bases and J dropped 4 bases, with 16 bases sitting between them. Germline loops: CDR1 SNHLY, CDR2 FYNNEI. There are 14 residues in the CDR3. Here the CDR3 DNA reads TGTGCCAGCATGGGTCCCCAAGTCGGCTATGGCTACACCTTC. It is translated as CASMGPQVGYGYTF.

The rearrangement joins TRBV2 to TRBJ2-5; D ambiguous. The V end was cut by 3 bases, the J end by 1 base, with 9 bases between. Germline V CDR1 and CDR2: SNHLY, FYNNEI. The CDR3 spans 14 residues. The CDR3 sequence is CASSELFFQETQYF. CDR3 bases: TGTGCCAGCAGTGAGCTGTTCTTCCAAGAGACCCAGTACTTC.

This sequence joins TRBV7-9 and TRBJ1-2; maybe TRBD1 (5 bases). CDR1 is SEHNR and CDR2 is FQNEAQ in the germline V gene (reference sequence). The CDR3 runs 13 residues. Trimming took 6 bases from V and 1 from J, leaving 9 bases between them. The CDR3 coding sequence is TGTGCCAGCAGTCAACAGGTTAACTATGGCTACACCTTC. Its protein product is CASSQQVNYGYTF.

The chain links TRBV5-6 to TRBJ2-3, with unresolved D. Trimming stripped 1 base from V and 0 bases from J, with 6 bases between. Germline CDR1 is SGHDT and CDR2 is YYEEEE. The CDR3 is 14 amino acids. CDR3 coding DNA: TGTGCCAGCAGCTTGTCCGCCAGCACAGATACGCAGTATTTT. Translation gives CASSLSASTDTQYF.

The V gene is TRBV5-1, the J gene TRBJ1-1; TRBD1 might be the D (5 bases). Germline CDR1 and CDR2: SGHRS and YFSETQ. Trimming stripped 2 bases from V and 7 bases from J, with 15 bases between. The CDR3 runs to 14 residues. The CDR3 nucleotides read TGCGCCAGCAGCTTAGCCTCAGGGAAGGGTGAAGCTTTCTTT. Protein: CASSLASGKGEAFF.

The V call is TRBV11-3, the J call TRBJ2-7; 13 nucleotides align to TRBD2. CDR1 SGHNT and CDR2 YENEEA come from the germline V gene. The CDR3 consists of 15 residues. V shed 5 bases, J shed 3 bases, and the junction held 4 bases outside the gene matches. The CDR3 DNA is TGTGCCAGCAGCCTGGGACTAGCGGGACTCTACGAGCAGTACTTC. Translated: CASSLGLAGLYEQYF.

The chain carries TRBV29-1 and TRBJ2-1, with D uncertain. The V gene's germline CDR1 is SQVTM and CDR2 ANQGSEA. The V and J ends lost 8 bases and 6 bases respectively, with 11 bases between them. This CDR3 is built from 11 residues. CDR3 amino acids: CSTSGSNEQFF. The DNA for the CDR3 is TGCAGCACGTCGGGTAGCAATGAGCAGTTCTTC.

The CDR3 reads CASSLASSGKYEQYF. In DNA form, the CDR3 reads TGTGCCAGCAGTCTCGCATCTAGCGGGAAATACGAGCAGTACTTC. V and J are TRBV7-9 and TRBJ2-7; TRBD2 matches at 9 bases. Germline CDR1 reads SEHNR; CDR2 reads FQNEAQ (reference sequence). CDR3 length equals 15 residues. The trim removed 6 bases at V and 4 bases at J, leaving 10 bases unmatched.

The chain is built from TRBV10-2 and TRBJ2-3; tentatively, D is TRBD2 (5 bases). CDR3 length: 14 residues. Germline V gives CDR1 WSHSY, CDR2 SAAADI. Between the trimmed V and J ends, which lost 8 bases and 1 base, there was a span of 13 bases. For the CDR3, the DNA is TGCGCCAGCGGGCAGCGGTCGGGCACAGATACGCAGTATTTT. This translates into CASGQRSGTDTQYF.

The genes are TRBV7-9 and TRBJ2-1; 13 bases are shared with TRBD2. With V trimmed by 4 bases and J by 4 bases, 4 bases remained unmatched. The CDR3 loop spans 16 amino acids. Germline values: CDR1 SEHNR, CDR2 FQNEAQ (reference sequence). The CDR3 sequence: CASSSGTSGVYNEQFF. CDR3 coding DNA: TGTGCCAGCAGCTCAGGGACTAGCGGGGTATACAATGAGCAGTTCTTC.

The V and J genes are TRBV4-1 and TRBJ2-6; D gene ambiguous. V lost 0 bases to trimming and J lost 0 bases, with 9 bases between them. Germline V lookup: CDR1 MGHRA, CDR2 YSYEKL. The CDR3 sequence is 17 residues long. CDR3 region: CASSQEARVSGANVLTF. The CDR3 region has the DNA TGCGCCAGCAGCCAAGAGGCCCGGGTCTCTGGGGCCAACGTCCTGACTTTC.

The chain employs TRBV7-2 and TRBJ2-1; no definite D call. There are 13 residues in the CDR3. V was shortened by 9 bases and J by 1 base, with 10 bases between the two germline ends. The germline V gene encodes CDR1 SGHTA and CDR2 FQGNSA. CDR3 bases: TGTGCCAGTACGGCCTCTTCCTACAATGAGCAGTTCTTC. Protein product: CASTASSYNEQFF.

The chain carries TRBV7-2 and TRBJ1-1; 8 positions agree with TRBD1. The CDR3 is 14 residues long. V gave up 7 bases and J gave up 0 bases; unmatched junction bases: 4. The germline gives CDR1 SGHTA, CDR2 FQGNSA. The CDR3 DNA is TGTGCCAGCAACGACAGGGGATTGAACACTGAAGCTTTCTTT. Translated, it gives CASNDRGLNTEAFF.

The J gene is TRBJ1-1, the V gene TRBV19; D might be TRBD1 (5 bases). CDR1 is LNHDA, CDR2 SQIVND, per germline (reference sequence). CDR3 length equals 11 residues. V lost 6 bases, J lost 5 bases, and 7 bases lay in between. The DNA for the CDR3 is TGTGCCAGTAGAGGGGCTACTGAAGCTTTCTTT. Protein: CASRGATEAFF. Drawing the rest from reference TRBV19 and TRBJ1-1, the complete variable domain is DGGITQSPKYLFRKEGQNVTLSCEQNLNHDAMYWYRQDPGQGLRLIYYSQIVNDFQKGDIAEGYSVSREKKESFPLTVTSAQKNPTAFYLCASRGATEAFFGQGTRLTVV.

The chain uses TRBV19 and TRBJ1-6, with D unclear. This CDR3 is built from 12 residues. The germline gives CDR1 LNHDA, CDR2 SQIVND (reference sequence). Trimming removed 4 bases at V and 9 bases at J, with 7 bases between. The CDR3: CASSNVGSPLHF. CDR3 nucleotides: TGTGCCAGTAGTAACGTGGGTTCACCCCTCCACTTT.

The chain couples TRBV7-2 to TRBJ2-3; 7 bases are a match to TRBD1. This CDR3 contains 14 residues. The V segment lost 5 bases and the J segment 5 bases; nucleotides outside the gene matches: 7. Germline loops: CDR1 SGHTA, CDR2 FQGNSA. The CDR3 bases are TGTGCCAGCAGCCCTGAGGGGGCGAAAGATACGCAGTATTTT. This gives the protein CASSPEGAKDTQYF. The entire variable domain, with the rest obtained from reference TRBV7-2 and TRBJ2-3, is as follows: GAGVSQSPSNKVTEKGKDVELRCDPISGHTALYWYRQSLGQGLEFLIYFQGNSAPDKSGLPSDRFSAERTGGSVSTLTIQRTQQEDSAVYLCASSPEGAKDTQYFGPGTRLTVL.

V and J are TRBV7-2 and TRBJ1-4; the D is unclear. The V gene's germline CDR1 is SGHTA and CDR2 FQGNSA. The CDR3 extends over 15 amino acids. The germline V and J ends were trimmed by 3 bases and 8 bases, with 16 bases remaining between them. CDR3 sequence: CASSLVSNRGEKLFF. The CDR3 nucleotides are TGTGCCAGCAGCTTGGTCTCGAACAGAGGGGAAAAACTGTTTTTT.

The rearrangement joins TRBV7-3 to TRBJ2-1, with 7 bases matching TRBD2. V lost 5 bases and J lost 5; bases outside the gene matches: 6. The CDR3 has 14 residues. Germline-derived CDR1 and CDR2 are SGHTA and FQGTGA. DNA for the CDR3: TGTGCCAGCAGCCAAAGCGGGAATAACAATGAGCAGTTCTTC. Its protein is CASSQSGNNNEQFF.

The chain carries TRBV4-3 and TRBJ1-6, with 7 bases matching TRBD1. Germline lookup yields CDR1 LGHNA and CDR2 YSLEER. This CDR3 has 15 residues. The V and J ends lost 3 bases and 7 bases, in that order; junction bases with no gene match: 6. CDR3 protein: CASSQEGAGNSPLHF. The CDR3 nucleotides are TGCGCCAGCAGCCAGGAGGGGGCCGGAAATTCACCCCTCCACTTT.

The V gene is TRBV10-2, the J gene TRBJ2-3, with a weak D call TRBD1 (6 bases). The germline CDR1 and CDR2 sequences are WSHSY and SAAADI. The V end was cut by 2 bases, the J end by 6 bases, with 15 bases between. The CDR3 contains 15 residues. The CDR3 DNA sequence: TGCGCCAGCAGTGAGGTAACTAGGGGGAGCGATACGCAGTATTTT. This encodes CASSEVTRGSDTQYF.

The rearrangement uses TRBV7-2 and TRBJ2-5; 7 bases line up with TRBD2. Germline V lookup: CDR1 SGHTA, CDR2 FQGNSA. V gave up 3 bases and J gave up 2 bases; unmatched junction bases: 3. CDR3 length: 14 residues. CDR3 coding DNA: TGTGCCAGCAGCTTGGGAGCGGGGCAAGAGACCCAGTACTTC. Translated: CASSLGAGQETQYF.

This rearrangement joins TRBV5-1 to TRBJ2-2; D call uncertain. The CDR3 runs to 15 residues. V lost 0 bases and J 2 bases, leaving 8 bases between the germline ends. CDR1 is SGHRS, CDR2 YFSETQ, per germline. Here the CDR3 DNA reads TGCGCCAGCAGCTTGGGTGGCGGCAACACCGGGGAGCTGTTTTTT. It yields the protein CASSLGGGNTGELFF.

The chain uses TRBV10-3 and TRBJ2-3; maybe TRBD2 (5 bases). Trimming left V 6 bases short and J 2 bases short, with 15 bases between. The CDR3 spans 15 residues. From germline, CDR1 is ENHRY and CDR2 SYGVKD. The CDR3 bases are TGTGCCATCAGGGACGTAGCGCGCTCCACAGATACGCAGTATTTT. This translates into CAIRDVARSTDTQYF.

This clone has more than one count but fewer than ten. The chain joins TRBV2 to TRBJ1-2; D unresolved. Trimming removed 4 bases at V and 4 bases at J, with 13 bases between. From germline, CDR1 is SNHLY and CDR2 FYNNEI. This CDR3 is built from 14 residues. The CDR3 DNA reads as TGTGCCAGCAGTGCACAAAGTGTGTCCTATGGCTACACCTTC. Translated, it gives CASSAQSVSYGYTF.